This is a list of T cell receptor beta chains from one sample in a study of cytomegalovirus exposure and HLA in healthy donors. Here immunoSEQ multiplex PCR was the method, and the copy in TCRdb shows in-frame clones only, minus some. The sample lists approximately 150,000 clones; around 68% were seen once. The sequencing input was PBMCs. These receptors originate from a man between 50 and 59 years old in good health and CMV-seronegative. Both conserved end residues are part of each CDR3. The D gene is left open where the match is weak. Clone size is not always given. Where it is, it says once, few, many or a class for expanded clones.

CDR3 length: 15
V gene: TRBV11-1
J gene: TRBJ2-7
D gene: TRBD1
clone size: -
CDR3 DNA: TGTGCCAGCAGTTACGGACAGGGACCATACTACGAGCAGTACTTC
CDR3 protein: CASSYGQGPYYEQYF

CDR3 length: 17
V gene: TRBV28
J gene: TRBJ2-5
D gene: TRBD1
clone size: -
CDR3 DNA: TGTGCCAGCAGTCAGAGGACAGGGGGCTTTGGTCTGGAGACCCAGTACTTC
CDR3 protein: CASSQRTGGFGLETQYF

CDR3 length: 15
V gene: TRBV7-2
J gene: TRBJ2-1
D gene: TRBD2
clone size: -
CDR3 DNA: TGTGCCAGCAGCTCGACTAGCGGGGCTTACAATGAGCAGTTCTTC
CDR3 protein: CASSSTSGAYNEQFF

CDR3 length: 14
V gene: TRBV2
J gene: TRBJ1-4
D gene: -
clone size: -
CDR3 DNA: TGTGCCAGCAGTGAGGGGGCTGGTAATGAAAAACTGTTTTTT
CDR3 protein: CASSEGAGNEKLFF

CDR3 length: 15
V gene: TRBV5-1
J gene: TRBJ2-7
D gene: TRBD1
clone size: -
CDR3 DNA: TGCGCCAGCCAATTGGAAGGGACAGGGCTCTACGAGCAGTACTTC
CDR3 protein: CASQLEGTGLYEQYF

CDR3 length: 15
V gene: TRBV6-1
J gene: TRBJ1-5
D gene: -
clone size: -
CDR3 DNA: TGTGCCAGCAGTGAACAGGGCCGCGGCAATCAGCCCCAGCATTTT
CDR3 protein: CASSEQGRGNQPQHF

CDR3 length: 16
V gene: TRBV11-2
J gene: TRBJ2-5
D gene: TRBD1
clone size: -
CDR3 DNA: TGTGCCAGCAGCTTCCTAGGGGGCGGGTTGGGGGAGACCCAGTACTTC
CDR3 protein: CASSFLGGGLGETQYF

CDR3 length: 14
V gene: TRBV2
J gene: TRBJ2-2
D gene: -
clone size: few
CDR3 DNA: TGTGCCAGCAGGGTACAGATGAACACCGGGGAGCTGTTTTTT
CDR3 protein: CASRVQMNTGELFF

CDR3 length: 14
V gene: TRBV15
J gene: TRBJ1-5
D gene: -
clone size: -
CDR3 DNA: TGTGCCACCAGCAGAGACAGGGGTTCTCAGCCCCAGCATTTT
CDR3 protein: CATSRDRGSQPQHF

CDR3 length: 14
V gene: TRBV5-1
J gene: TRBJ1-1
D gene: -
clone size: -
CDR3 DNA: TGCGCCAGCAGCTTGGCAGGGGTGGGCACTGAAGCTTTCTTT
CDR3 protein: CASSLAGVGTEAFF

CDR3 length: 16
V gene: TRBV18
J gene: TRBJ1-1
D gene: TRBD1
clone size: few
CDR3 DNA: TGTGCCAGCTCACGACCCGGACAGGGGGTAAGAACTGAAGCTTTCTTT
CDR3 protein: CASSRPGQGVRTEAFF

CDR3 length: 15
V gene: TRBV18
J gene: TRBJ2-3
D gene: TRBD2
clone size: once
CDR3 DNA: TGTGCCAGCTCACCACCGAGCGCGGGGGCAGATACGCAGTATTTT
CDR3 protein: CASSPPSAGADTQYF

CDR3 length: 13
V gene: TRBV29-1
J gene: TRBJ1-2
D gene: -
clone size: -
CDR3 DNA: TGCAGCGTTGAAGGTGCGGCATCTTATGGCTACACCTTC
CDR3 protein: CSVEGAASYGYTF

CDR3 length: 16
V gene: TRBV7-9
J gene: TRBJ2-1
D gene: TRBD2
clone size: -
CDR3 DNA: TGTGCCAGCAGCCCCAAGACTAGCGGGGCCTACAATGAGCAGTTCTTC
CDR3 protein: CASSPKTSGAYNEQFF

CDR3 length: 14
V gene: TRBV2
J gene: TRBJ1-6
D gene: -
clone size: few
CDR3 DNA: TGTGCCAGCACTAGGAGCTCCTATAATTCACCCCTCCACTTT
CDR3 protein: CASTRSSYNSPLHF

CDR3 length: 14
V gene: TRBV19
J gene: TRBJ1-2
D gene: -
clone size: -
CDR3 DNA: TGTGCCAGTAGTATCGGCGGAGCTAACTATGGCTACACCTTC
CDR3 protein: CASSIGGANYGYTF

CDR3 length: 16
V gene: TRBV5-4
J gene: TRBJ2-5
D gene: TRBD2
clone size: -
CDR3 DNA: TGTGCCAGCAGCTTGGTGGGGGGACTAGCCCAAGAGACCCAGTACTTC
CDR3 protein: CASSLVGGLAQETQYF

CDR3 length: 15
V gene: TRBV5-4
J gene: TRBJ2-3
D gene: TRBD2
clone size: -
CDR3 DNA: TGTGCCAGCAGCCCGTTAGCGGGGCGGGCAGATACGCAGTATTTT
CDR3 protein: CASSPLAGRADTQYF

CDR3 length: 11
V gene: TRBV28
J gene: TRBJ2-7
D gene: -
clone size: once
CDR3 DNA: TGTGCCAGTGGACTGGCCTACGAGCAGTACTTC
CDR3 protein: CASGLAYEQYF

CDR3 length: 16
V gene: TRBV7-9
J gene: TRBJ1-1
D gene: TRBD1
clone size: -
CDR3 DNA: TGTGCCAGCAGCCCTTTGGTCGACAGGGACTACACTGAAGCTTTCTTT
CDR3 protein: CASSPLVDRDYTEAFF

CDR3 length: 13
V gene: TRBV19
J gene: TRBJ2-6
D gene: -
clone size: -
CDR3 DNA: TGTGCAAGTACTGAGTCTGGGGCCAACGTCCTGACTTTC
CDR3 protein: CASTESGANVLTF

CDR3 length: 19
V gene: TRBV5-4
J gene: TRBJ2-3
D gene: TRBD2
clone size: -
CDR3 DNA: TGTGCCAGCAGCCCCGGCGGTGCGGGGGGGCCGTCGGGCACAGATACGCAGTATTTT
CDR3 protein: CASSPGGAGGPSGTDTQYF

CDR3 length: 14
V gene: TRBV5-6
J gene: TRBJ2-3
D gene: -
clone size: -
CDR3 DNA: TGTGCCAGCAGCTTGTGGCAGGGGACGGATACGCAGTATTTT
CDR3 protein: CASSLWQGTDTQYF

CDR3 length: 16
V gene: TRBV4-1
J gene: TRBJ1-1
D gene: -
clone size: -
CDR3 DNA: TGCGCCAGCAGCCAAGAACCGCCCGGGGGACACACTGAAGCTTTCTTT
CDR3 protein: CASSQEPPGGHTEAFF

CDR3 length: 17
V gene: TRBV28
J gene: TRBJ2-5
D gene: TRBD2
clone size: -
CDR3 DNA: TGTGCCAGCAGTTTATTTAGCGGGGGGGCCTTAAAAGAGACCCAGTACTTC
CDR3 protein: CASSLFSGGALKETQYF

CDR3 length: 15
V gene: TRBV5-1
J gene: TRBJ2-1
D gene: TRBD2
clone size: -
CDR3 DNA: TGCGCCAGCAGCTTGGGGTCTAGCGGGGGGTATGAGCAGTTCTTC
CDR3 protein: CASSLGSSGGYEQFF

CDR3 length: 17
V gene: TRBV5-1
J gene: TRBJ2-2
D gene: -
clone size: -
CDR3 DNA: TGCGCCAGCAGCCCGCGATTGGGCCAGGGGAACACCGGGGAGCTGTTTTTT
CDR3 protein: CASSPRLGQGNTGELFF